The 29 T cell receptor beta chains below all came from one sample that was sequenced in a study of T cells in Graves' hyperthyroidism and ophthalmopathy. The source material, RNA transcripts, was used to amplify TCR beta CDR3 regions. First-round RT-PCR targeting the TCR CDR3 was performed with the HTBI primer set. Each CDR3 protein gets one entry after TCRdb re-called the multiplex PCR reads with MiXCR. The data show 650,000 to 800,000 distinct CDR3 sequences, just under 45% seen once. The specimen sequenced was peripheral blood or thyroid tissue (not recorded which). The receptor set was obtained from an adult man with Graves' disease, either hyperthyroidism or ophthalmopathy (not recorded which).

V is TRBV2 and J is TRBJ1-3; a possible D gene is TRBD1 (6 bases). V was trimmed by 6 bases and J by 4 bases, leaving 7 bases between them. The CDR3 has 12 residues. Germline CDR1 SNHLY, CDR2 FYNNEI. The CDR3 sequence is CASRDRGNTIYF. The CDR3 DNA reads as TGTGCCAGCAGAGACAGGGGAAACACCATATATTTT.

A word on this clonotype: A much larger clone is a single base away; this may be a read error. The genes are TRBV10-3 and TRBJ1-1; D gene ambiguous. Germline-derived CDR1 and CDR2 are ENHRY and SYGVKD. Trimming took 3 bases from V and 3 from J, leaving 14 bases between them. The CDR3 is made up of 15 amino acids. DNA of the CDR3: TGTGCCATCAGTGAAGCCGCAGGATGGGACACTGAAGCTTTCTTT. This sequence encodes CAISEAAGWDTEAFF.

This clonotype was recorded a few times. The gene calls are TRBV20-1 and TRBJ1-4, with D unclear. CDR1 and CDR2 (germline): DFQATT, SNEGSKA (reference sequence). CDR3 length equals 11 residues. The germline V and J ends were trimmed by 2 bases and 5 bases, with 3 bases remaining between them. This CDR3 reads CSARRNEKLFF. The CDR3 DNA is TGCAGTGCTAGACGGAATGAAAAACTGTTTTTT.

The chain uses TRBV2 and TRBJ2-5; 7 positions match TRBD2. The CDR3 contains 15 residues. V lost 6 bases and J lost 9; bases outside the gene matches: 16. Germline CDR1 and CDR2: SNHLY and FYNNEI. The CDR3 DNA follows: TGTGCCAGCAGCACCGCCGCGGGGGTCTGGGAGGCCCAGTACTTC. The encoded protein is CASSTAAGVWEAQYF. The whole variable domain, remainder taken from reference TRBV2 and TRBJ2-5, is EPEVTQTPSHQVTQMGQEVILRCVPISNHLYFYWYRQILGQKVEFLVSFYNNEISEKSEIFDDQFSVERPDGSNFTLKIRSTKLEDSAMYFCASSTAAGVWEAQYFGPGTRLLVL.

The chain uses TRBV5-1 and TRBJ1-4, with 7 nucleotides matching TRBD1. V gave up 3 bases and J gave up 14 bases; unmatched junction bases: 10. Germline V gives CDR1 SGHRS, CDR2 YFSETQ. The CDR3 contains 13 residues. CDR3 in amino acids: CASSSGTVHHLFF. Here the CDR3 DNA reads TGCGCCAGCAGCTCCGGGACAGTCCACCACCTGTTTTTT.

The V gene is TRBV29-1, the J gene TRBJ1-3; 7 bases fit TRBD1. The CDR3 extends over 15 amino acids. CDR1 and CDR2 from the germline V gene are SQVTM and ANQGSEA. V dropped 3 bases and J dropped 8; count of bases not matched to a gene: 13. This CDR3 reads CSVDPRDSHGYTIYF. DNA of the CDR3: TGCAGCGTTGACCCGCGGGACAGCCATGGCTACACCATATATTTT. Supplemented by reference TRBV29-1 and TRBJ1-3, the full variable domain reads SAVISQKPSRDICQRGTSLTIQCQVDSQVTMMFWYRQQPGQSLTLIATANQGSEATYESGFVIDKFPISRPNLTFSTLTVSNMSPEDSSIYLCSVDPRDSHGYTIYFGEGSWLTVV.

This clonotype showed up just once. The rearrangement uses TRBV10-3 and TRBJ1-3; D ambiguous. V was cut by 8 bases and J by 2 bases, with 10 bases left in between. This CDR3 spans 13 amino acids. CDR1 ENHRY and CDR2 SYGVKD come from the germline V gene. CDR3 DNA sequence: TGTGCCATCGGCCGGGAGGCTGGAAACACCATATATTTT. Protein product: CAIGREAGNTIYF.

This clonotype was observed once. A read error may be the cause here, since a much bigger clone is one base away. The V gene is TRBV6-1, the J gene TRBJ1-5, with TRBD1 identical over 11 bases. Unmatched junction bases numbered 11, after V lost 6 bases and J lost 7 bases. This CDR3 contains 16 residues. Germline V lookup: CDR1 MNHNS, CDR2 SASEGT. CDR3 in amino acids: CASSDLGQGAGQPQHF. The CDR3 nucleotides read TGTGCCAGCAGCGACTTAGGACAGGGGGCAGGGCAGCCCCAGCATTTT.

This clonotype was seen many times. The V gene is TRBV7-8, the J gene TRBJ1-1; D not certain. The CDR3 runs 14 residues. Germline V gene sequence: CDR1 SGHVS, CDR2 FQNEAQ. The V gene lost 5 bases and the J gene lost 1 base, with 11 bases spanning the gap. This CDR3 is CASSPRTENTEAFF. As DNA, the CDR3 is TGTGCCAGCAGCCCCCGGACGGAGAACACTGAAGCTTTCTTT.

CDR3 nucleotide sequence: TGTGCCAGCAGCCGGGAGGTGGGGGCCAACGTCCTGACTTTC. Protein product: CASSREVGANVLTF. The chain employs TRBV7-9 and TRBJ2-6; the match to TRBD2 covers 7 bases. The V and J ends lost 5 bases and 4 bases, in that order; junction bases with no gene match: 2. CDR1 and CDR2 (germline): SEHNR, FQNEAQ (reference sequence). This CDR3 contains 14 residues.

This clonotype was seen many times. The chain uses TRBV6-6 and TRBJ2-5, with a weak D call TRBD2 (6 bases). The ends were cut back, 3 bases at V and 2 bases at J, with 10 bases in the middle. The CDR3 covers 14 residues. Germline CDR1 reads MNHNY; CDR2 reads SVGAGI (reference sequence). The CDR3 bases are TGTGCCAGCAGTTATGTCCGGGGGCAAGAGACCCAGTACTTC. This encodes CASSYVRGQETQYF.

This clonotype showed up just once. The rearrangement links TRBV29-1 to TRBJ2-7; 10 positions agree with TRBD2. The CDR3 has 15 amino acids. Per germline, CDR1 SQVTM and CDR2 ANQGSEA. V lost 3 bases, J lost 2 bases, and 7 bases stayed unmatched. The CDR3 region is CSVDGASGSPYEQYF. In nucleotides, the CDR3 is TGCAGCGTTGATGGGGCTAGCGGGAGTCCCTACGAGCAGTACTTC.

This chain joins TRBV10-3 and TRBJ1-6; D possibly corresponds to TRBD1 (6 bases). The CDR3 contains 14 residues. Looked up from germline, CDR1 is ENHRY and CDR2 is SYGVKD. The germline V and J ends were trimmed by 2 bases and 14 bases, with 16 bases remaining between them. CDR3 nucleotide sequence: TGTGCCATCAGTGAGAGGCAGGGGCGAAGGTCCCTCCACTTT. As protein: CAISERQGRRSLHF.

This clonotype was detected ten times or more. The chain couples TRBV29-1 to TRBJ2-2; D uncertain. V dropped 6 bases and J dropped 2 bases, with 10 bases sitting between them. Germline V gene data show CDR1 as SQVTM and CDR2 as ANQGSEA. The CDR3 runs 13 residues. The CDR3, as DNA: TGCAGCGTGCACTCGGTAAACACCGGGGAGCTGTTTTTT. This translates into CSVHSVNTGELFF.

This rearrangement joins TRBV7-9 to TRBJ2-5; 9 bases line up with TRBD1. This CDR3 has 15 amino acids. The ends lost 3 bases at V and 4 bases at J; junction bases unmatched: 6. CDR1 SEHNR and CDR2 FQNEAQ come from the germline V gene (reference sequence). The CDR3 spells CASSLEGQGGETQYF. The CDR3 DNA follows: TGTGCCAGCAGCTTGGAGGGACAGGGTGGAGAGACCCAGTACTTC.

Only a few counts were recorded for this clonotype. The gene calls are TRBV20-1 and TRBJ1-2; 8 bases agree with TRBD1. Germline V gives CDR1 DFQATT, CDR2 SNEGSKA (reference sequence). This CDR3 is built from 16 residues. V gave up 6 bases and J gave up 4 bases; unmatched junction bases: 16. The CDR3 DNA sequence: TGCAGTGCCTGGGGGGATCGGGGACAGGCACTCTATGGCTACACCTTC. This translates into CSAWGDRGQALYGYTF.

The CDR3 region has the DNA TGCAGCGGGACTTGGACAGGGAGTTATGGCTACACCTTC. Protein: CSGTWTGSYGYTF. The rearrangement uses TRBV29-1 and TRBJ1-2, with TRBD1 matching over 8 bases. Germline V gene data show CDR1 as SQVTM and CDR2 as ANQGSEA. The CDR3 consists of 13 residues. Trimming cost V 7 bases and J 5 bases; bases outside gene matches: 9.

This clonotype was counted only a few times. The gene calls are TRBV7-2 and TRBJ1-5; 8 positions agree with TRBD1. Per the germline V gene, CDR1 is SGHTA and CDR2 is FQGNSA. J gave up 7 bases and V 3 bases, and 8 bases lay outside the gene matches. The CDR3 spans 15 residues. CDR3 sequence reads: CASSLGDRGWQPQHF. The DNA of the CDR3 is TGTGCCAGCAGCTTGGGTGACAGGGGATGGCAGCCCCAGCATTTT.

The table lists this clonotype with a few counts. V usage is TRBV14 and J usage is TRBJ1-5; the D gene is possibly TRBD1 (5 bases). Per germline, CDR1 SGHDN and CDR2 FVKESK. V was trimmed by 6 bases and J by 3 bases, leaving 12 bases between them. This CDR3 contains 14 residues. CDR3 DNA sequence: TGTGCCAGCAGTTCTGGCAGGGCCAATCAGCCCCAGCATTTT. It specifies CASSSGRANQPQHF.

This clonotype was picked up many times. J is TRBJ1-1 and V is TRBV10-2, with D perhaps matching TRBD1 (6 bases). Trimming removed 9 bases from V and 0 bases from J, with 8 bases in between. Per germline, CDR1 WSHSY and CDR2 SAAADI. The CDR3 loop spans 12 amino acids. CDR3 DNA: TGCGCCAGTGGACAGTTGAACACTGAAGCTTTCTTT. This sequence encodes CASGQLNTEAFF.

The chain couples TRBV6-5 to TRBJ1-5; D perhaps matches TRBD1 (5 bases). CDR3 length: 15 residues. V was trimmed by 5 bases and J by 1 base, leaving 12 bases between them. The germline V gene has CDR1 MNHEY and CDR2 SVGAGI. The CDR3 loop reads CASSPGQWSNQPQHF. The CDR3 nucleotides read TGTGCCAGCAGTCCGGGGCAGTGGAGCAATCAGCCCCAGCATTTT.

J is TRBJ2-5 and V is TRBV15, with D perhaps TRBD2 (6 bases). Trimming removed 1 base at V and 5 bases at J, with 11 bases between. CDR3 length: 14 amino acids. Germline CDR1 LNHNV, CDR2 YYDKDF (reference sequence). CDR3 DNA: TGTGCCACCAGCAGAGGCGGGGTAGGGGAGACCCAGTACTTC. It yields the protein CATSRGGVGETQYF. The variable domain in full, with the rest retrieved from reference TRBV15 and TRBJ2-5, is DAMVIQNPRYQVTQFGKPVTLSCSQTLNHNVMYWYQQKSSQAPKLLFHYYDKDFNNEADTPDNFQSRRPNTSFCFLDIRSPGLGDTAMYLCATSRGGVGETQYFGPGTRLLVL.

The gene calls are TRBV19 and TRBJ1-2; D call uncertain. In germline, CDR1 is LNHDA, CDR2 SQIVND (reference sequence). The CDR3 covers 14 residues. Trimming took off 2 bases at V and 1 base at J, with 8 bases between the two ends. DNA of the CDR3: TGTGCCAGTAGTATAACACGGTATAACTATGGCTACACCTTC. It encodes CASSITRYNYGYTF.

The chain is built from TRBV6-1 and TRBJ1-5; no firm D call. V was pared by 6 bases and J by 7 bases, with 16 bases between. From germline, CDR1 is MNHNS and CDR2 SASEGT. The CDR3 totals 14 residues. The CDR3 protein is CASSQAGSGQPQHF. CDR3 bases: TGTGCCAGCAGCCAAGCTGGTTCGGGGCAGCCCCAGCATTTT.

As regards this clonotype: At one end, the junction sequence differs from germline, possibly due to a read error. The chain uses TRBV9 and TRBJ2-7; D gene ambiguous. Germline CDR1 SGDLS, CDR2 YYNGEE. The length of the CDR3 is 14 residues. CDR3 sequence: CASSQVGFKDEQYF. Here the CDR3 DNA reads TGCGCCAGCAGCCAAGTAGGGTTTAAGGACGAGCAGTACTTC.

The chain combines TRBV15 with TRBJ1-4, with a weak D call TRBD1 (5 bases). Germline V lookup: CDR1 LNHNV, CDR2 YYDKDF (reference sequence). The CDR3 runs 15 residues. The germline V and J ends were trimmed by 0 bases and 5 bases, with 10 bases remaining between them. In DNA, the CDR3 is TGTGCCACCAGCAGAGATACCGGGGGGAATGAAAAACTGTTTTTT. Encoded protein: CATSRDTGGNEKLFF.

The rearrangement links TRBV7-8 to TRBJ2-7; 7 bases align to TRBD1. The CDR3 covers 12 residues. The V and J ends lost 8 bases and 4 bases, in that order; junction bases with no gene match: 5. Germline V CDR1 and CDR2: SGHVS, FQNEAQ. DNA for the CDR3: TGTGCCAGCCAAGGGACAGAGTACGAGCAGTACTTC. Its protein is CASQGTEYEQYF.

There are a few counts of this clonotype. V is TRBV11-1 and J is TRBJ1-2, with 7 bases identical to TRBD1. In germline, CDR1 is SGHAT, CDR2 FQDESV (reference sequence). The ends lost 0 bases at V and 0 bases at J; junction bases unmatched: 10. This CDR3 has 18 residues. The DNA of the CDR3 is TGTGCCAGCAGCTTAGCCCCCCGGACAGGCGAGGCTAACTATGGCTACACCTTC. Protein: CASSLAPRTGEANYGYTF.

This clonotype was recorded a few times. The CDR3 DNA follows: TGTGCCAGCAGCAGCCCCGGAACGGCAACTAATGAAAAACTGTTTTTT. Translation gives CASSSPGTATNEKLFF. The V call is TRBV7-8, the J call TRBJ1-4; D remains ambiguous. The germline gives CDR1 SGHVS, CDR2 FQNEAQ. Trimming shortened V by 5 bases and J by 0 bases, and 13 bases separated the two germline ends. The CDR3 sequence is 16 residues long.